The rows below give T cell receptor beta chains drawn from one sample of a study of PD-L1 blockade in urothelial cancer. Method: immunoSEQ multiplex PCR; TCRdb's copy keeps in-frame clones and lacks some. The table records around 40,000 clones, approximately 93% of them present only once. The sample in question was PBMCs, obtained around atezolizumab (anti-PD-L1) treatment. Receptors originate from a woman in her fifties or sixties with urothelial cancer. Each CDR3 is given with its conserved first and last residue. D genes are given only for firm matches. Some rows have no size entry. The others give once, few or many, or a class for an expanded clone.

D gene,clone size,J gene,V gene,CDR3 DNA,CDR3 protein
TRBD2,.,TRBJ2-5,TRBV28,TGTGCCAGCAGTTCCGGGACTAGAGAGACCCAGTACTTC,CASSSGTRETQYF
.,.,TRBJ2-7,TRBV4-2,TGTGCCAGCAGCCAAGTACGCCACACGTCCTACGAGCAGTACTTC,CASSQVRHTSYEQYF
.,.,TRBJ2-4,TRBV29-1,TGCAGCATAAAGTCGAGGAACATTCAGTACTTC,CSIKSRNIQYF
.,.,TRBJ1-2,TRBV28,TGTGCCAGCAGTTTATCCCTGCGGGCCTACACCTTC,CASSLSLRAYTF
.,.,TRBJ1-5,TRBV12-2,TGTGCAAGTCGCTTAGAGACAGGGAGTTACAGTCAGCCCCAGCATTTT,CASRLETGSYSQPQHF
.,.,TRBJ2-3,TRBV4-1,TGCGCCAGCAGCCCTCGACTGTCGACTACCACAGATACGCAGTATTTT,CASSPRLSTTTDTQYF
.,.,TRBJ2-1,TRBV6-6,TGTGCCACCCAACCCCCCCTAGATAATGAGCAGTTCTTC,CATQPPLDNEQFF
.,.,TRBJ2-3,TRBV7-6,TGTGCCAGCAGCTTAGTTCGGGGGGCAGGCACAGATACGCAGTATTTT,CASSLVRGAGTDTQYF
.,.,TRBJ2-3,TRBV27,TGTGCCAGCAGTTCCCCAGGGGTAACTAGCACAGATACGCAGTATTTT,CASSSPGVTSTDTQYF
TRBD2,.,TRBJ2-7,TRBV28,TGTGCCAGCAGTTTACTAGCGGGAGGCGAGCAGTACTTC,CASSLLAGGEQYF
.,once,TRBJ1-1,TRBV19,TGTGCCAGTAGTTCACGGGAGAACACTGAAGCTTTCTTT,CASSSRENTEAFF
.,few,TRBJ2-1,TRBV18,TGTGCCAGCTCGCCATTCCTAGACAATGAGCAGTTCTTC,CASSPFLDNEQFF
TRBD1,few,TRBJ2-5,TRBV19,TGTGCCAGTAGTCTACAGGGGGCTTGGGAGACCCAGTACTTC,CASSLQGAWETQYF
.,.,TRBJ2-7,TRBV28,TGTGCCAGCAGTTTAAGCGGTAACTCCTACGAGCAGTACTTC,CASSLSGNSYEQYF
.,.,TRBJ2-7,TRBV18,TGTGCCAGCTCACCAGCCCGAGGTAGGGGAAGCTCCTACGAGCAGTACTTC,CASSPARGRGSSYEQYF
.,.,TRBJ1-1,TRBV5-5,TGTGCCAGCAGCTCCCCCTTAACCGGTTCGAACACTGAAGCTTTCTTT,CASSSPLTGSNTEAFF
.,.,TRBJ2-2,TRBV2,TGTGCCAGCCTCAGAGGTGCCGGGGAGCTGTTTTTT,CASLRGAGELFF
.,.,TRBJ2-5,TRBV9,TGTGCCAGCAACAAAGAGGAAAGGCTCCGGGGAGAGACCCAGTACTTC,CASNKEERLRGETQYF
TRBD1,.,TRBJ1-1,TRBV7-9,TGTGCCAGCAGCCCCGGGACAGGGGGAAACACTGAAGCTTTCTTT,CASSPGTGGNTEAFF
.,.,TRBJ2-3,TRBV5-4,TGTGCCAGCAGCTTGGGGGAGGTTAGCGGAGGTACGCAGTATTTT,CASSLGEVSGGTQYF
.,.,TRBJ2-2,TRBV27,TGTGCCAGCAGTTTAAGCCCTCTAAACACCGGGGAGCTGTTTTTT,CASSLSPLNTGELFF
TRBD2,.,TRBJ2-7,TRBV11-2,TGTGCCAGCAGCCAGAGCGGGATAAAGGGCGAGCAGTACTTC,CASSQSGIKGEQYF
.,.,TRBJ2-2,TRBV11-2,TGTGCCAGCAGCTTATGGTTGCGCTTAGCAGCGGGGGAGCTGTTTTTT,CASSLWLRLAAGELFF
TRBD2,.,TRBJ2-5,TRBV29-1,TGCAGCGTTGGACTAGCGGGAGGGAGGGGTCCTGGAGAGACCCAGTACTTC,CSVGLAGGRGPGETQYF
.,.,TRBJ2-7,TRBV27,TGTGCCAGCAGTTTCTCTCCCTACGAGCAGTACTTC,CASSFSPYEQYF
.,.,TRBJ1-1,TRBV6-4,TGTGCCAGCAGTGACTCACCAGGACAGAACACTGAAGCTTTCTTT,CASSDSPGQNTEAFF
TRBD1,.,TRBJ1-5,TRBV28,TGTGCCAGCAGGCACACAGGGGGCTTGAGTCAGCCCCAGCATTTT,CASRHTGGLSQPQHF
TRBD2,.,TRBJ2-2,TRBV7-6,TGTGCCAGCCTAGCGGGAGCGGTGGACACCGGGGAGCTGTTTTTT,CASLAGAVDTGELFF
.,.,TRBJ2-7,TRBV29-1,TGCAGCGTGCGGCGGACTCTGGAAGGATACGAGCAGTACTTC,CSVRRTLEGYEQYF
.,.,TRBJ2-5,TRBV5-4,TGTGCCAGCAGCTTGAGCAGGGCACAGACCCAGTACTTC,CASSLSRAQTQYF
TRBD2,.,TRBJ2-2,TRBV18,TGTGCCAGCTCATACGCGGGAGGTTTTTTCCCGCGGACGAACACCGGGGAGCTGTTTTTT,CASSYAGGFFPRTNTGELFF
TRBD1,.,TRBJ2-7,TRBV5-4,TGTGCCAGCAGCTTGCCAGGACAGGGGTTCTACGAGCAGTACTTC,CASSLPGQGFYEQYF
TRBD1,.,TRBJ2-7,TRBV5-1,TGCGCCAGCAGCCAAGGTGGACAGGGACTCGAGCAGTACTTC,CASSQGGQGLEQYF
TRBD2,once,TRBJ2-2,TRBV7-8,TGTGCCAGCAGCCGAAGCGGGAGGAACACCGGGGAGCTGTTTTTT,CASSRSGRNTGELFF
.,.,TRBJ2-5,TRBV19,TGTGCCAGTAGTATAGTTCCTAGGGCCCGGATGGGGGCTTGGACGACCCAGTACTTC,CASSIVPRARMGAWTTQYF
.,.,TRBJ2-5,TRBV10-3,TGTGCCATCAGTGGTCAGGGAGGTGAGACCCAGTACTTC,CAISGQGGETQYF
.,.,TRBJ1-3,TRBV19,TGTGCCAGTAGTATGGACACCTTGGGAAACACCATATATTTT,CASSMDTLGNTIYF
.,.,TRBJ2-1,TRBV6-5,TGTGCCAGCAGTTACTCGATAGGAGAAAAGAACAATGAGCAGTTCTTC,CASSYSIGEKNNEQFF
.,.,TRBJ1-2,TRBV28,TGTGCCAGCAGTTTAAGGTCAGGGGACCCACCCACCTTC,CASSLRSGDPPTF